This T cell receptor (beta chain) derives from a study of long-term antiretroviral therapy in people with HIV. Study-level points and caveats: Diversity increased after ART yet remained lower than in transplant donor controls.

To note about this clone: Its antigen is not identified.

Germline V gene data show CDR1 as SGHTA and CDR2 as FQGNSA. The CDR3 is made up of 15 amino acids. J was trimmed by 10 bases and V by 1 base; bases with no gene match: 7. Sequencing used immunoSEQ v3.0 at survey level. Data came from immunoSEQ multiplex PCR; TCRdb stores just in-frame clones and leaves some out. This sample has thousands of clones, with more than 65% found just once. Each sample contained about 1-10 million cryopreserved PBMC, thawed before DNA extraction. The sequence was obtained from a man aged 40-49 years with HIV. Source: unsorted PBMCs, taken about 2.5 years before starting antiretroviral therapy. The chain is built from TRBV7-2 and TRBJ2-1; 10 bases align to TRBD2. CDR3 in amino acids: CASSLGLAGGEEQFF. CDR3 coding DNA: TGTGCCAGCAGCTTAGGTTTAGCGGGGGGCGAGGAGCAGTTCTTC.